This T cell receptor (beta chain) was sequenced in a study of cytomegalovirus exposure and HLA in healthy donors. Study observations and caveats: Most TCR sequences were uncommon, yet certain public TCRs appeared in many donors. Three chains linked to CMV were shown in vitro to be specific for CMV antigens.

A note on this clone: Its antigen remains unidentified.

The junction had 2 bases not matched to a gene; V was cut back by 5 bases and J by 4 bases. The CDR3 totals 12 residues. The V gene's germline CDR1 is SQVTM and CDR2 ANQGSEA. Libraries were prepared by immunoSEQ multiplex PCR; TCRdb keeps only in-frame clonotypes and omits some of them. The profile shows 150,000 to 200,000 clones, 84% of them singletons. The chain recombines TRBV29-1 with TRBJ2-7; 10 nucleotides line up with TRBD1. This receptor was taken from a man between 25 and 39 years old in good health and CMV-seropositive. Sample: PBMCs. Here the CDR3 DNA reads TGCAGCGTTTGGGACAGGGGTTACGAGCAGTACTTC. Amino acid sequence: CSVWDRGYEQYF.